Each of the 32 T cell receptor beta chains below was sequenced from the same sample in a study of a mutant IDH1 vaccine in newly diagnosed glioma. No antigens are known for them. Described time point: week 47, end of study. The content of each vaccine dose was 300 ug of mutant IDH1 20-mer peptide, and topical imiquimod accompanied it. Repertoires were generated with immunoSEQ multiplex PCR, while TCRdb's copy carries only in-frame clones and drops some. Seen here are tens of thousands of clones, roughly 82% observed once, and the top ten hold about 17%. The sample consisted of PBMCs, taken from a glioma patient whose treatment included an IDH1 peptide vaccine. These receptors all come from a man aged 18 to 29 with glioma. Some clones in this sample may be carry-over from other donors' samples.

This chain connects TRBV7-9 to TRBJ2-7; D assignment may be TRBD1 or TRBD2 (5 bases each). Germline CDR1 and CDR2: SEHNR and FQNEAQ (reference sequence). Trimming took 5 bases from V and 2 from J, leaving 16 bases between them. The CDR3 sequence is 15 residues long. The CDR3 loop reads CASSHRDEMAYEQYF. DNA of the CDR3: TGTGCCAGCAGCCATAGGGACGAGATGGCCTACGAGCAGTACTTC.

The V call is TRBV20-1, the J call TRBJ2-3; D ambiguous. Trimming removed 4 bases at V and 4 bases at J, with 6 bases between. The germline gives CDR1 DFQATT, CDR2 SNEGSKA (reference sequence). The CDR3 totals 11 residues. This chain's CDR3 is CSAIQSDTQYF. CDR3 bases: TGCAGTGCTATACAGTCAGATACGCAGTATTTT.

The CDR3 coding sequence is TGCGCCAGCAGCCCGGGGGGGCAGGGGCTTCAGCCCCAGCATTTT. This sequence encodes CASSPGGQGLQPQHF. This sequence joins TRBV5-1 and TRBJ1-5, with D maybe TRBD1 (6 bases). Per the germline V gene, CDR1 is SGHRS and CDR2 is YFSETQ. This CDR3 is 15 amino acids long. Between the trimmed V and J ends, which lost 4 bases and 6 bases, there was a span of 17 bases.

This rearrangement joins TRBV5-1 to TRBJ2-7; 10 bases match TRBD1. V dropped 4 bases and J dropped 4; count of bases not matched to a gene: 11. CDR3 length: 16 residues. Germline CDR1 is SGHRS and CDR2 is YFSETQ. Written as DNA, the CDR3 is TGCGCCAGCAGCCGGTGGGGGACAGGGGTCGTGTACGAGCAGTACTTC. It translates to CASSRWGTGVVYEQYF.

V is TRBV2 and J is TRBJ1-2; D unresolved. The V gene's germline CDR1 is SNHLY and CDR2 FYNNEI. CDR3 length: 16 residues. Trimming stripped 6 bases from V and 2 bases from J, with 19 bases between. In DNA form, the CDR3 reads TGTGCCAGCAGCAAAAGGGAGTTAACGGAGAACTATGGCTACACCTTC. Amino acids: CASSKRELTENYGYTF.

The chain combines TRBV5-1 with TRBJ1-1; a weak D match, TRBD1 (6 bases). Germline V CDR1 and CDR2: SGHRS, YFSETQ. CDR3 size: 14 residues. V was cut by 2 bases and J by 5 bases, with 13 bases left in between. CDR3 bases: TGCGCCAGCAGCTTCGAGGGGGGCTTTACTGAAGCTTTCTTT. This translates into CASSFEGGFTEAFF.

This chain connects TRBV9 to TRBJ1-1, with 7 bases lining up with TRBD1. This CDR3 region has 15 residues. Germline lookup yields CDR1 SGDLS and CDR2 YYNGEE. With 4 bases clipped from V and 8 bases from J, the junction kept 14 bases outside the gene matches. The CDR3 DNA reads TGTGCCAGCAGCTCACGACAGGGCTTTCTCTCCGAAGCTTTCTTT. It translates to CASSSRQGFLSEAFF.

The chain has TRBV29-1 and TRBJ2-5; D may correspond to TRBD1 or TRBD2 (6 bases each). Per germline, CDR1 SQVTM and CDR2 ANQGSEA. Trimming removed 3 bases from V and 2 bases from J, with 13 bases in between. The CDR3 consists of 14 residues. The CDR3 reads CSVDSGARQETQYF. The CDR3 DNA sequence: TGCAGCGTTGACTCGGGGGCCCGACAAGAGACCCAGTACTTC.

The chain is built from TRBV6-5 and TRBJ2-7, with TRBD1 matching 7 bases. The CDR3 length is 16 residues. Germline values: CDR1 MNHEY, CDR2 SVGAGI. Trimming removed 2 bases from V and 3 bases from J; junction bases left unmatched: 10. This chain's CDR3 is CASSYGRQGKGYEQYF. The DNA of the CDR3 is TGTGCCAGCAGTTACGGGCGACAGGGAAAGGGCTACGAGCAGTACTTC.

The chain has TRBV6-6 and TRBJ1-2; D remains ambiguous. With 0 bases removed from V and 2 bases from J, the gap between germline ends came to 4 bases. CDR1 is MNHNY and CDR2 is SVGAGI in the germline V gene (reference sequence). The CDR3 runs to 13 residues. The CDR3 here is CASSYSLNYGYTF. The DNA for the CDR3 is TGTGCCAGCAGTTACTCCCTCAACTATGGCTACACCTTC.

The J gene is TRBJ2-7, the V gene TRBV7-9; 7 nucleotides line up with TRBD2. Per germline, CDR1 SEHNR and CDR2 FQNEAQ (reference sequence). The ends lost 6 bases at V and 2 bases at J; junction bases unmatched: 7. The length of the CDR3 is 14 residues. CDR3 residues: CASSWGTKTYEQYF. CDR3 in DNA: TGTGCCAGCAGTTGGGGGACTAAAACCTACGAGCAGTACTTC.

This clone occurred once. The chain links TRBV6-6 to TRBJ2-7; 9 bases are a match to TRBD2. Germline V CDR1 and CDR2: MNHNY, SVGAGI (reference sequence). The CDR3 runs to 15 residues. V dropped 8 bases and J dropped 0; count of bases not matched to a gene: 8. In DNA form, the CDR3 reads TGTGCCAGCCGCAGGTTGCGGGAGGGCTCCTACGAGCAGTACTTC. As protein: CASRRLREGSYEQYF.

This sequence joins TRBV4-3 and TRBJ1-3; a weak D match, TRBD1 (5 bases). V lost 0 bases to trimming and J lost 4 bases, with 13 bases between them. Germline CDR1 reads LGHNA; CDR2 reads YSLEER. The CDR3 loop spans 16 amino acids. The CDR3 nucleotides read TGCGCCAGCAGCCAAGATCTGGGGGACTCCGGAAACACCATATATTTT. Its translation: CASSQDLGDSGNTIYF.

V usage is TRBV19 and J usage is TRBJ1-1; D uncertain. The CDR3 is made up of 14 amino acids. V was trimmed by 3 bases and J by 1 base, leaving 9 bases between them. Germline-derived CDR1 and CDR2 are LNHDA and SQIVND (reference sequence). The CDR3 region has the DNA TGTGCCAGTAGTATTCAGGCAGGGAACACTGAAGCTTTCTTT. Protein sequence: CASSIQAGNTEAFF.

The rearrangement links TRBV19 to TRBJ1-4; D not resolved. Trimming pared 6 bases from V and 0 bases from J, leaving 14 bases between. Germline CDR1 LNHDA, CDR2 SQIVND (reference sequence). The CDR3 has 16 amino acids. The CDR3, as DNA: TGTGCCAGTAGCCCAGACCCCGGGACAACTAATGAAAAACTGTTTTTT. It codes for CASSPDPGTTNEKLFF.

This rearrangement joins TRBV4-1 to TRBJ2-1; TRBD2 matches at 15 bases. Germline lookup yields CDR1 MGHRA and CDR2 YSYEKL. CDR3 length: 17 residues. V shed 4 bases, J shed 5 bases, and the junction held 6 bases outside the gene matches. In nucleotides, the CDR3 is TGCGCCAGCAGCCGCGGGACTAGCGGGGGGCCCAACAATGAGCAGTTCTTC. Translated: CASSRGTSGGPNNEQFF.

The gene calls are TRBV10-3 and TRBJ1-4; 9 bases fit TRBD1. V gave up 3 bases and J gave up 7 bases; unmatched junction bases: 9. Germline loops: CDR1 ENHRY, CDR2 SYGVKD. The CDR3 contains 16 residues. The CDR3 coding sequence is TGTGCCATCAGTGACCCGCCCGGGACAGGGATTGAAAAACTGTTTTTT. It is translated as CAISDPPGTGIEKLFF.

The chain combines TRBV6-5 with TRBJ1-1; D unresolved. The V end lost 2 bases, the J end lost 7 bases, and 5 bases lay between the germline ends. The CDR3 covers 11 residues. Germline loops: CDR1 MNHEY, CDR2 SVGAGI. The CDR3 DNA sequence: TGTGCCAGCAGTTACCGGCGTGAAGCTTTCTTT. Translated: CASSYRREAFF.

For the CDR3, the DNA is TGTGCCAGTGGGGCTATTGGGACCTACGAGCAGTACTTC. Its translation: CASGAIGTYEQYF. The V and J genes are TRBV19 and TRBJ2-7; a weak D match, TRBD1 (5 bases). CDR3 length equals 13 residues. Trimming pared 8 bases from V and 2 bases from J, leaving 13 bases between. CDR1 and CDR2 from the germline V gene are LNHDA and SQIVND (reference sequence).

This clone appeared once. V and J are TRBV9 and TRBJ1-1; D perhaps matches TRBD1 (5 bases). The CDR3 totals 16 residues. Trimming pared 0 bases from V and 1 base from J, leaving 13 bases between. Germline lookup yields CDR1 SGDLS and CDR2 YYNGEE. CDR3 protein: CASSVGMDTTNTEAFF. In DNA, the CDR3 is TGTGCCAGCAGCGTAGGAATGGACACTACGAACACTGAAGCTTTCTTT.

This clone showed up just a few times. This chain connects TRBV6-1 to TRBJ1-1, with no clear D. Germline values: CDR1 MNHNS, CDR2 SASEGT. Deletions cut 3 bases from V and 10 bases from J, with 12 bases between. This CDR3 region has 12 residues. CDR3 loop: CASSDNGRGAFF. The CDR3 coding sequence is TGTGCCAGCAGTGACAACGGCCGGGGAGCTTTCTTT.

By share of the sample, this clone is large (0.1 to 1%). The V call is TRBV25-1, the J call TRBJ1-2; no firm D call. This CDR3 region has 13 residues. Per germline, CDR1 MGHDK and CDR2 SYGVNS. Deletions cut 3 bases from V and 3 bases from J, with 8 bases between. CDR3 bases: TGTGCCAGCAGTGACGGAAATTACTATGGCTACACCTTC. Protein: CASSDGNYYGYTF.

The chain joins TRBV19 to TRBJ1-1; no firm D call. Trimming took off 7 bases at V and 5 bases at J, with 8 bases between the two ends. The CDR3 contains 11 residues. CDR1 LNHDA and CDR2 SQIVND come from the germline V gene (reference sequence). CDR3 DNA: TGTGCCAGTATAAGGAGGACTGAAGCTTTCTTT. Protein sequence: CASIRRTEAFF.

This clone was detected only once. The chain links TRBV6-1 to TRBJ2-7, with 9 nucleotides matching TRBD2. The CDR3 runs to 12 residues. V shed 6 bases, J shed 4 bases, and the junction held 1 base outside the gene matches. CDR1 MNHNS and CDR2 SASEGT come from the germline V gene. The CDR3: CASRREGYEQYF. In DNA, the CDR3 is TGTGCCAGCAGGCGGGAGGGTTACGAGCAGTACTTC.

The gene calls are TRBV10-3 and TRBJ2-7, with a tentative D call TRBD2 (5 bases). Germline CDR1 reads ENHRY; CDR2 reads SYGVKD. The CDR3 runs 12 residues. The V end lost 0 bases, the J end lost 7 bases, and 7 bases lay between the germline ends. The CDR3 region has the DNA TGTGCCATCAGTGAGTCTTGGAGGGAGCAGTACTTC. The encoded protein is CAISESWREQYF.

CDR3 region: CASRATGPDTEAFF. Written as DNA, the CDR3 is TGTGCCAGCAGGGCAACAGGCCCCGACACTGAAGCTTTCTTT. This chain links TRBV6-6 with TRBJ1-1; tentative D call: TRBD1 (5 bases). The V end lost 6 bases, the J end lost 3 bases, and 14 bases lay between the germline ends. This CDR3 spans 14 amino acids. Per germline, CDR1 MNHNY and CDR2 SVGAGI (reference sequence).

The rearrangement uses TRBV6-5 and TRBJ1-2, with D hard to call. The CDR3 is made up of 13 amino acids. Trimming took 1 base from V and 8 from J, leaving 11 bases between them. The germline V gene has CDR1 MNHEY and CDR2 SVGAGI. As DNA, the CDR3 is TGTGCCAGCAGTTACTTTCAGACTGGCGGCTACACCTTC. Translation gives CASSYFQTGGYTF.

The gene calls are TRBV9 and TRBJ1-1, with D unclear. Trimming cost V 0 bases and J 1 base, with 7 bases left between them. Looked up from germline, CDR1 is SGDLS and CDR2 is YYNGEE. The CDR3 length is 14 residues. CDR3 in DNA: TGTGCCAGCAGCGTAGGCCAGCCGAACACTGAAGCTTTCTTT. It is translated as CASSVGQPNTEAFF.

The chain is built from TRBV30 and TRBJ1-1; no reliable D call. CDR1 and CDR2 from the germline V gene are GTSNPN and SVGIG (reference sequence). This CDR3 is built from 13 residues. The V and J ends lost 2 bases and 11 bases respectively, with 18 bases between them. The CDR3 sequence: CAWSSPFAATAFF. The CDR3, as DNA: TGTGCCTGGAGTTCCCCTTTTGCGGCGACGGCTTTCTTT. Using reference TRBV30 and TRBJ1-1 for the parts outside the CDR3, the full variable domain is SQTIHQWPATLVQPVGSPLSLECTVEGTSNPNLYWYRQAAGRGLQLLFYSVGIGQISSEVPQNLSASRPQDRQFILSSKKLLLSDSGFYLCAWSSPFAATAFFGQGTRLTVV.

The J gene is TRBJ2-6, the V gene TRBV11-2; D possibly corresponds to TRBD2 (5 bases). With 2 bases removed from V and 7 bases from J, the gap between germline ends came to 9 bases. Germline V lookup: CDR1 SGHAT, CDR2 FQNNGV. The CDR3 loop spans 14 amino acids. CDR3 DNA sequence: TGTGCCAGCAGCTTACGGAGGAATGCCAACGTCCTGACTTTC. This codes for CASSLRRNANVLTF.

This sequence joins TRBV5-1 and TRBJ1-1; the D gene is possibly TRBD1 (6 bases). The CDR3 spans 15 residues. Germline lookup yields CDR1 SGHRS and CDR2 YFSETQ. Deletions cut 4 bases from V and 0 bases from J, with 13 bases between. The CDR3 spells CASSPGQILNTEAFF. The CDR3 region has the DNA TGCGCCAGCAGCCCCGGACAGATATTGAACACTGAAGCTTTCTTT.

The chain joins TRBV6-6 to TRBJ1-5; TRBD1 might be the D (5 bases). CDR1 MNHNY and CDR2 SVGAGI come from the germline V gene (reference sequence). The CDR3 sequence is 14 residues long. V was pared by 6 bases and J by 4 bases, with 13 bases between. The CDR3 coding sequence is TGTGCCAGCAGCCCCGGGGCGGAGAATCAGCCCCAGCATTTT. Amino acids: CASSPGAENQPQHF.